The TCR beta chain under discussion was sequenced for a study of neoadjuvant anti-PD-1 for oral cavity cancer. Study findings and constraints: With a few patients per group, TCR findings need larger cohorts.

Points on this clone: Its cognate antigen is unknown.

The CDR3 spans 17 residues. The germline V gene encodes CDR1 MNHNS and CDR2 SASEGT. V gave up 2 bases and J gave up 4 bases, with 18 bases separating them. Clones were sequenced by immunoSEQ multiplex PCR, and TCRdb holds only the in-frame ones, with some missing. This table holds over 11,000 clones, roughly 68% found once. The specimen was PBMCs, collected before nivolumab (anti-PD-1) treatment. The TCR originated in a person aged 35-79 years with oral cavity squamous cell carcinoma. The chain uses TRBV6-1 and TRBJ2-1; D possibly corresponds to TRBD1 (6 bases). The CDR3 reads CASSEQPRDKAYNEQFF. As DNA, the CDR3 is TGTGCCAGCAGTGAACAGCCCCGGGACAAGGCATACAATGAGCAGTTCTTC.